Below are 8 T cell receptor beta chains sequenced from a single sample in a study of cytomegalovirus exposure and HLA in healthy donors. It was with 60 Vbeta and 13 Jbeta primers that the PCR ran. Generated by immunoSEQ multiplex PCR, the TCRdb table keeps only in-frame clones and is missing some. The sample records some 100,000 clones, 81% being singletons. The material sequenced was PBMCs. These receptor sequences come from a young woman in good health and CMV-seronegative.

Note on this clone: Mismatch with germline at one junction end may stem from a read error. The V and J genes are TRBV18 and TRBJ2-1; TRBD1 might be the D (5 bases). The CDR3 is 14 amino acids. Germline CDR1 is KGHSH and CDR2 is LQKENI. CDR3 sequence reads: CASSPRQSSNEQFF. The CDR3 DNA reads TGTGCCAGCTCACCTCGACAGTCCTCCAATGAGCAGTTCTTC.

This chain links TRBV5-1 with TRBJ1-1; D call uncertain. V was clipped by 0 bases and J by 6 bases, with 9 bases between them. The CDR3 loop spans 13 amino acids. The germline gives CDR1 SGHRS, CDR2 YFSETQ. For the CDR3, the DNA is TGCGCCAGCAGCTTGGCCGGCGGGTCTGAAGCTTTCTTT. Translation gives CASSLAGGSEAFF.

V is TRBV19 and J is TRBJ1-5, with TRBD1 as a possible D gene (5 bases). The germline V gene encodes CDR1 LNHDA and CDR2 SQIVND (reference sequence). This CDR3 comprises 16 residues. V lost 3 bases and J lost 0, with 12 bases in between. The CDR3, as DNA: TGTGCCAGTAGTATCTCCGGGGGGTATAGCAATCAGCCCCAGCATTTT. Encoded protein: CASSISGGYSNQPQHF.

The chain has TRBV28 and TRBJ2-3, with D unresolved. The V end lost 2 bases, the J end lost 0 bases, and 9 bases lay between the germline ends. This CDR3 is built from 15 residues. The germline CDR1 and CDR2 sequences are MDHEN and SYDVKM. The CDR3 region has the DNA TGTGCCAGCAGTTTAGTGTTAACTAGCACAGATACGCAGTATTTT. This codes for CASSLVLTSTDTQYF.

The chain couples TRBV4-2 to TRBJ2-7; 7 bases fit TRBD1. The length of the CDR3 is 14 residues. V lost 2 bases, J lost 5 bases, and 6 bases stayed unmatched. Germline lookup yields CDR1 LGHNA and CDR2 YNFKEQ. The DNA of the CDR3 is TGTGCCAGCAGCCAATTACAGGGGTGGGACGAGCAGTACTTC. Translating it yields CASSQLQGWDEQYF.

The gene calls are TRBV4-1 and TRBJ2-7; D possibly corresponds to TRBD2 (5 bases). The length of the CDR3 is 14 residues. CDR1 MGHRA and CDR2 YSYEKL come from the germline V gene. Deletions cut 7 bases from V and 4 bases from J, with 17 bases between. The CDR3 sequence is CASTARSGIYEQYF. The CDR3, as DNA: TGCGCCAGCACTGCGCGGAGCGGTATATACGAGCAGTACTTC.

V gene TRBV7-2 combines with J gene TRBJ2-2; tentative D call: TRBD1 (7 bases). Germline CDR1 SGHTA, CDR2 FQGNSA. The CDR3 runs to 15 residues. V lost 4 bases and J 4 bases, leaving 13 bases between the germline ends. The CDR3 DNA follows: TGTGCCAGCAGCTATAGACAGGGAGGCACCGGGGAGCTGTTTTTT. Protein product: CASSYRQGGTGELFF.

The rearrangement joins TRBV19 to TRBJ2-5; 11 positions agree with TRBD1. The germline V gene has CDR1 LNHDA and CDR2 SQIVND (reference sequence). The CDR3 consists of 16 residues. Trimming removed 5 bases from V and 5 bases from J; junction bases left unmatched: 10. In nucleotides, the CDR3 is TGTGCCAGTAGTCCTCAAAGGACAGGGGGCGCGGAGACCCAGTACTTC. Its translation: CASSPQRTGGAETQYF.